The 21 T cell receptor beta chains presented below share a single source sample, sequenced in a study of shared clonotypes between healthy human individuals (TCRdb year 2020). The method behind the library was the immunoSEQ multiplex PCR assay. TCRdb carries this immuneACCESS record with in-frame sequences only. Its versions omit some clonotypes, under half of them owing to an unresolved V gene in the studies checked, with the rest unexplained. A total of 2.5 million or so clones appear in this sample, 85% to 95% of them only once. Jointly, the top ten make up around 0.15% of the sample. Sample: naive CD4+ T cells sorted from blood. The intended sense of this specimen's cell subset or site label: CD45RA+ positively selected. These receptors were collected from a man aged 18 to 29 in good health.

CDR3 protein: CASVGQSGNTIYF. The CDR3 DNA reads as TGTGCCAGTGTTGGGCAATCTGGAAACACCATATATTTT. This sequence joins TRBV28 and TRBJ1-3; D unclear. This CDR3 has 13 amino acids. Trimming shortened V by 9 bases and J by 1 base, and 10 bases separated the two germline ends. Per the germline V gene, CDR1 is MDHEN and CDR2 is SYDVKM.

The J gene is TRBJ2-2, the V gene TRBV21-1; TRBD2, the table's D call, was not compared with the DNA. TRBV21-1 is tagged as a pseudogene. The CDR3 runs to 20 residues. The CDR3 sequence: CASSKGDCGEREGRTGELFF. CDR3 coding DNA: TGTGCCAGCAGCAAAGGAGATTGTGGGGAGCGGGAGGGCCGTACCGGGGAGCTGTTTTTT.

The chain employs TRBV4-1 and TRBJ2-7; D tentatively fits TRBD1 or TRBD2 (6 bases each). CDR3 size: 15 residues. V gave up 5 bases and J gave up 3 bases, with 17 bases separating them. Germline V gene lookup returns CDR1 MGHRA and CDR2 YSYEKL. CDR3 nucleotide sequence: TGCGCCAGCAGCTCCCCCGGGGGCAGAGACTACGAGCAGTACTTC. This gives the protein CASSSPGGRDYEQYF.

The chain couples TRBV27 to TRBJ1-2; 10 bases line up with TRBD1. This CDR3 contains 14 residues. Germline V CDR1 and CDR2: MNHEY, SMNVEV (reference sequence). J lost 7 bases, V lost 6 bases, and 8 bases had no gene match. In nucleotides, the CDR3 is TGTGCCAGCAGGGCAAGACAGGGGGCGGGTGGCTACACCTTC. This translates into CASRARQGAGGYTF.

The V call is TRBV7-9, the J call TRBJ2-7, with 10 positions matching TRBD1. The CDR3 is 14 residues long. Germline CDR1 reads SEHNR; CDR2 reads FQNEAQ (reference sequence). After removal of 8 bases from V and 5 bases from J, the junction contained 9 bases not matched to a gene. The CDR3 DNA is TGTGCCAGCTGCCGGGACAGGGGCAGGCACGAGCAGTACTTC. Its protein product is CASCRDRGRHEQYF. The variable domain in full, with the rest retrieved from reference TRBV7-9 and TRBJ2-7, is DTGVSQNPRHKITKRGQNVTFRCDPISEHNRLYWYRQTLGQGPEFLTYFQNEAQLEKSRLLSDRFSAERPKGSFSTLEIQRTEQGDSAMYLCASCRDRGRHEQYFGPGTRLTVT.

The genes are TRBV5-1 and TRBJ1-3, with D perhaps TRBD1 (5 bases). Germline V gene sequence: CDR1 SGHRS, CDR2 YFSETQ. The CDR3 runs to 16 residues. V lost 3 bases and J lost 0, with 13 bases in between. The CDR3 spells CASSSEGVNSGNTIYF. The CDR3 coding sequence is TGCGCCAGCAGCTCGGAAGGGGTGAACTCTGGAAACACCATATATTTT.

The rearrangement links TRBV6-5 to TRBJ1-1; D possibly corresponds to TRBD1 (5 bases). CDR1 and CDR2 (germline): MNHEY, SVGAGI. The CDR3 totals 13 residues. V was clipped by 6 bases and J by 5 bases, with 13 bases between them. CDR3 loop: CASSRTAGTEAFF. CDR3 bases: TGTGCCAGCAGCAGGACGGCAGGGACTGAAGCTTTCTTT.

The chain is built from TRBV7-2 and TRBJ2-7, with D possibly TRBD1 on 6 matching bases. There are 16 residues in the CDR3. The V and J ends lost 3 bases and 3 bases respectively, with 18 bases between them. Germline assignment: CDR1 SGHTA and CDR2 FQGNSA. The CDR3 is CASSFRQDGGDYEQYF. In DNA form, the CDR3 reads TGTGCCAGCAGCTTCAGACAGGACGGTGGGGACTACGAGCAGTACTTC.

Concerning this clone itself: The junction shows a germline mismatch at one end, possibly a read error. This sequence joins TRBV6-1 and TRBJ2-2; maybe TRBD1 (6 bases). The CDR3 sequence is 14 residues long. Germline lookup yields CDR1 MNHNS and CDR2 SASEGT. CDR3 protein: CASREGQYTGELFF. For the CDR3, the DNA is TGTGCCAGCAGGGAAGGACAGTACACCGGGGAGCTGTTTTTT.

This rearrangement joins TRBV5-1 to TRBJ2-2; tentative D call: TRBD1 (6 bases). Trimming took off 4 bases at V and 0 bases at J, with 13 bases between the two ends. Germline V gives CDR1 SGHRS, CDR2 YFSETQ. CDR3 size: 16 residues. The CDR3 loop is CASSPHRDTNTGELFF. The DNA for the CDR3 is TGCGCCAGCAGCCCGCACCGGGACACGAACACCGGGGAGCTGTTTTTT.

The chain couples TRBV2 to TRBJ1-6; possible D gene TRBD1, 6 bases. The CDR3 spans 15 residues. Trimming removed 2 bases at V and 9 bases at J, with 14 bases between. CDR1 is SNHLY and CDR2 is FYNNEI in the germline V gene. The CDR3 here is CASSEITGTTSPLHF. The CDR3 bases are TGTGCCAGCAGTGAAATAACAGGGACAACTTCACCCCTCCACTTT. Filled out from reference TRBV2 and TRBJ1-6, the complete variable domain reads EPEVTQTPSHQVTQMGQEVILRCVPISNHLYFYWYRQILGQKVEFLVSFYNNEISEKSEIFDDQFSVERPDGSNFTLKIRSTKLEDSAMYFCASSEITGTTSPLHFGNGTRLTVT.

V and J are TRBV6-6 and TRBJ2-1; D is unclear. The germline CDR1 and CDR2 sequences are MNHNY and SVGAGI (reference sequence). V lost 3 bases to trimming and J lost 8 bases, with 5 bases between them. This CDR3 comprises 11 residues. CDR3 amino acids: CASSYHDEQFF. As DNA, the CDR3 is TGTGCCAGCAGTTATCACGATGAGCAGTTCTTC.

The chain links TRBV10-3 to TRBJ2-3; 8 bases are a match to TRBD1. The CDR3 length is 16 residues. Per the germline V gene, CDR1 is ENHRY and CDR2 is SYGVKD. With V trimmed by 0 bases and J by 2 bases, 4 bases remained unmatched. CDR3 nucleotide sequence: TGTGCCATCAGTGAGTCCTTGGACAGGGACACAGATACGCAGTATTTT. Protein: CAISESLDRDTDTQYF.

The rearrangement uses TRBV28 and TRBJ2-6; perhaps TRBD1 as D (6 bases). V was clipped by 8 bases and J by 2 bases, with 13 bases between them. Germline V lookup: CDR1 MDHEN, CDR2 SYDVKM. The CDR3 runs 15 residues. CDR3 nucleotide sequence: TGTGCCAGCTGCAGTTCAGGGGCTGGGGCCAACGTCCTGACTTTC. Translation: CASCSSGAGANVLTF.

This sequence joins TRBV5-6 and TRBJ1-2; 7 bases are a match to TRBD1. Unmatched junction bases numbered 2, after V lost 5 bases and J lost 4 bases. Germline V gene sequence: CDR1 SGHDT, CDR2 YYEEEE. This CDR3 spans 12 amino acids. The chain's CDR3 is CASRQGLYGYTF. CDR3 coding DNA: TGTGCCAGCAGACAGGGGCTCTATGGCTACACCTTC.

For this clone: Other DNA sequences within the sample encode an identical CDR3. The chain recombines TRBV30 with TRBJ2-7; no clear D. Trimming pared 0 bases from V and 3 bases from J, leaving 3 bases between. Germline values: CDR1 GTSNPN, CDR2 SVGIG (reference sequence). The CDR3 extends over 11 amino acids. The chain's CDR3 is CAWSVDYEQYF. The DNA of the CDR3 is TGTGCCTGGAGTGTGGACTACGAGCAGTACTTC.

The chain has TRBV9 and TRBJ2-5, with D perhaps assigned TRBD1 or TRBD2 (6 bases each). V lost 0 bases and J 2 bases, leaving 14 bases between the germline ends. This CDR3 spans 16 amino acids. Germline CDR1 and CDR2: SGDLS and YYNGEE. The CDR3 here is CASSVGSGGGQETQYF. The DNA of the CDR3 is TGTGCCAGCAGCGTAGGGAGCGGAGGGGGGCAAGAGACCCAGTACTTC.

This clone occurred once. The genes are TRBV11-1 and TRBJ2-1; 7 bases line up with TRBD2. The V segment lost 0 bases and the J segment 15 bases; nucleotides outside the gene matches: 8. CDR3 size: 13 residues. Per the germline V gene, CDR1 is SGHAT and CDR2 is FQDESV (reference sequence). The CDR3 region is CASSLAGPAGWFF. CDR3 DNA sequence: TGTGCCAGCAGCTTAGCAGGGCCAGCGGGGTGGTTCTTC.

The V and J genes are TRBV7-8 and TRBJ2-6, with D unresolved. Deletions cut 9 bases from V and 0 bases from J, with 15 bases between. CDR1 is SGHVS and CDR2 is FQNEAQ in the germline V gene. The CDR3 totals 16 residues. DNA of the CDR3: TGTGCCAGTAGCAGCCTCGGAGTCTCTGGGGCCAACGTCCTGACTTTC. Protein product: CASSSLGVSGANVLTF.

V is TRBV7-9 and J is TRBJ1-4; the D gene is possibly TRBD1 (6 bases). Trimming cost V 2 bases and J 4 bases, with 14 bases left between them. CDR1 SEHNR and CDR2 FQNEAQ come from the germline V gene (reference sequence). This CDR3 region has 16 residues. The chain's CDR3 is CASSLLGTTGNEKLFF. CDR3 bases: TGTGCCAGCAGCTTATTGGGGACAACGGGTAATGAAAAACTGTTTTTT.

CDR3 loop: CASSDGLNQPQHF. CDR3 nucleotide sequence: TGTGCCAGCTCCGACGGACTCAATCAGCCCCAGCATTTT. The gene calls are TRBV18 and TRBJ1-5; no clear D. This CDR3 contains 13 residues. CDR1 is KGHSH and CDR2 is LQKENI in the germline V gene. Trimming cost V 6 bases and J 3 bases, with 9 bases left between them.